The subject of this entry is one T cell receptor beta chain. Its antigen is not known. The data stem from a study of chemoradiotherapy in HPV16-positive cancers. Study at large: Functional T-cell assays on two HPV16-positive patients' cells defined candidate HPV-specific clones and common TCR motifs. Study results and limitations: During treatment, candidate HPV-specific clones and E7-related motifs expanded in tumor.

The CDR3 loop spans 15 amino acids. The germline gives CDR1 SGHRS, CDR2 YFSETQ. The junction had 2 bases not matched to a gene; V was cut back by 2 bases and J by 6 bases. Libraries were prepared by immunoSEQ multiplex PCR; TCRdb keeps only in-frame clonotypes and omits some of them. The sample shows roughly 14,000 clones, about 70% of them seen only once. The receptor was isolated from a human donor with HPV-associated anogenital cancer. Sample acquisition took place from a patient who underwent chemoradiotherapy. The chain employs TRBV5-1 and TRBJ2-2; 12 bases agree with TRBD2. CDR3 sequence reads: CASSLLAGGAGELFF. CDR3 bases: TGCGCCAGCAGCTTACTAGCGGGAGGTGCCGGGGAGCTGTTTTTT.